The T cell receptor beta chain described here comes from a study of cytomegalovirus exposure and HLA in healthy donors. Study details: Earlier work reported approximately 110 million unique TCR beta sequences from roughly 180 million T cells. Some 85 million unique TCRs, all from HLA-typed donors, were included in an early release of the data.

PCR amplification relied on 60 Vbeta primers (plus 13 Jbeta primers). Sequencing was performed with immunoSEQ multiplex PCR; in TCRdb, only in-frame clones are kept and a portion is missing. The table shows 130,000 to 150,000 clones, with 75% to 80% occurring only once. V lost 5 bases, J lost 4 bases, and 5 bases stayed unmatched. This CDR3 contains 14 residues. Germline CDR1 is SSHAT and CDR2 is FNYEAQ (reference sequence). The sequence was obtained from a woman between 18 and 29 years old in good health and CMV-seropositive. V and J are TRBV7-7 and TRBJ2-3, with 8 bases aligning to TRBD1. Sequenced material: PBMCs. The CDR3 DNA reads TGTGCCAGCAGCCATGGACAGGGAGCAGATACGCAGTATTTT. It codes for CASSHGQGADTQYF.